This T cell receptor beta chain was captured in a study of blood T cells in healthy people across ages. As for this clonotype: Its antigen is not identified.

Whole-study results and caveats: Using unsorted PBMCs precluded a conclusive naive versus antigen-experienced comparison.

For the second PCR, which ran for roughly 6 to 12 cycles, a sample-barcoded 5' primer and a J-beta primer mix were used. TCRdb called the 5' RACE reads again in MiXCR, with one record for every CDR3 protein. The sample lists about 1,400,000 distinct CDR3 sequences; approximately 59% were seen once. Per the germline V gene, CDR1 is MGHRA and CDR2 is YSYEKL. Trimming at V came to 1 base and at J to 7 bases, leaving 8 bases not matched to a gene. The CDR3 covers 16 residues. The sequence came from a man aged 18 to 29 in good health. The chain combines TRBV4-1 with TRBJ2-4; 9 bases are a match to TRBD1. The sequencing sample was made of blood. CDR3 nucleotide sequence: TGCGCCAGCAGCCAAGGCCCTGGGACAGGGCCCAACATTCAGTACTTC. Amino acid sequence: CASSQGPGTGPNIQYF.